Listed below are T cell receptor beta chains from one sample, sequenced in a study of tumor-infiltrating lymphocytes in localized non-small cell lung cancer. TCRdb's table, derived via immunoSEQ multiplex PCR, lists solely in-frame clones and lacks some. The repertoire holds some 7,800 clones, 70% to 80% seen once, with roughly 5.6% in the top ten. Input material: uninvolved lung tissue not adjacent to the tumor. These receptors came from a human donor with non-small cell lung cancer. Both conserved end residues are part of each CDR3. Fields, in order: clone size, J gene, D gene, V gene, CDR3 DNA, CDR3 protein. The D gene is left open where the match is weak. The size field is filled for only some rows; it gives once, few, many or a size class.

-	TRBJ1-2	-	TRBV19	TGTGCCAGTAGTATCTTCGATCCGGTTAACTATGGCTACACCTTC	CASSIFDPVNYGYTF
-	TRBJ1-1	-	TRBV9	TGTGCCAGCAGCGCTCAGACAGCGAACACTGAAGCTTTCTTT	CASSAQTANTEAFF
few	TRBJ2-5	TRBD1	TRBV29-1	TGCAGCGTTGAAAGGTCAGGGGGAGAGACCCAGTACTTC	CSVERSGGETQYF
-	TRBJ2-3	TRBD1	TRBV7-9	TGTGCCAGCAGCGCCGGACAGGGCACAGATACGCAGTATTTT	CASSAGQGTDTQYF
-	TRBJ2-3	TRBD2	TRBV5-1	TGCGCCAGCAGTCTTGGAGCGGGAGGCACAGATACGCAGTATTTT	CASSLGAGGTDTQYF
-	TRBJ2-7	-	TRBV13	TGTGCCAGCAGCCCCCCGGACAGCCGGATCGGGCAGTACTTC	CASSPPDSRIGQYF
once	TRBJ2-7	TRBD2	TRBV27	TGTGCCAGCAGCTTAACTAGCGGGACCTCCTACGAGCAGTACTTC	CASSLTSGTSYEQYF
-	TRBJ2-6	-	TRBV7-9	TGTGCCAGCAGCTTGAGCACAACTACTCACCTGACTTTC	CASSLSTTTHLTF
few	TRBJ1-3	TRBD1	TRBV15	TGTGCCACCAGTCCGGGGGGCGACAGGGTTGGAAACACCATATATTTT	CATSPGGDRVGNTIYF
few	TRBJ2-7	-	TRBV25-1	TGTGCCAGCAGTGATGTCAGGAACAGCCAGAATCTTTACGAGCAGTACTTC	CASSDVRNSQNLYEQYF
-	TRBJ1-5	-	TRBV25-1	TGTGCCAGCAGTGTGGAGCTTACCCGGGTTAATCAGCCCCAGCATTTT	CASSVELTRVNQPQHF
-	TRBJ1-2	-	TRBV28	TGTGCCAGCAGTTTCAGAGGGCACCTTTATGGCTACACCTTC	CASSFRGHLYGYTF